These T cell receptor beta chains were read from a single sample in a study of blood T cell repertoires in COVID-19. Repertoires were generated with immunoSEQ multiplex PCR, while TCRdb's copy carries only in-frame clones and drops some. The sample carries approximately 10,000 clones, approximately 86% recorded once. Sequencing used peripheral blood. These TCRs come from a human donor with active COVID-19. The donor label of this sample is uncertain. CDR3s include the opening cysteine and the closing phenylalanine or tryptophan.

cdr3_aa: CASSLEPGLAGELFF; v_call: TRBV11-2; j_call: TRBJ2-2
cdr3_aa: CASSPTPGQGKYEQYF; v_call: TRBV2; j_call: TRBJ2-7
cdr3_aa: CATSRDSGSYNEQFF; v_call: TRBV15; j_call: TRBJ2-1
cdr3_aa: CSVEDRYRAWGGYTF; v_call: TRBV29-1; j_call: TRBJ1-2
cdr3_aa: CASSPTSGSTDTQYF; v_call: TRBV6-4; j_call: TRBJ2-3
cdr3_aa: CASSQFWLASNQPQHF; v_call: TRBV4-3; j_call: TRBJ1-5
cdr3_aa: CASSPTVSNTGELFF; v_call: TRBV9; j_call: TRBJ2-2
cdr3_aa: CASSFKGPNEKLFF; v_call: TRBV7-9; j_call: TRBJ1-4
cdr3_aa: CAISGGLGAGADYGQYF; v_call: TRBV10-3; j_call: TRBJ2-7
cdr3_aa: CASSSRTGYNEQFF; v_call: TRBV19; j_call: TRBJ2-1
cdr3_aa: CASSFALAAYNEQFF; v_call: TRBV5-1; j_call: TRBJ2-1
cdr3_aa: CASTPQGFNYGYTF; v_call: TRBV25-1; j_call: TRBJ1-2
cdr3_aa: CASSSLDRPYEQYF; v_call: TRBV28; j_call: TRBJ2-7
cdr3_aa: CASRRGFNQPQHF; v_call: TRBV2; j_call: TRBJ1-5
cdr3_aa: CASSLTRSYEQYF; v_call: TRBV14; j_call: TRBJ2-7
cdr3_aa: CASSILASGTGELFF; v_call: TRBV19; j_call: TRBJ2-2
cdr3_aa: CASSLLWGDVNSYEQYF; v_call: TRBV28; j_call: TRBJ2-7
cdr3_aa: CASSLGGDEQYF; v_call: TRBV27; j_call: TRBJ2-7
cdr3_aa: CASGQGSGGNTIYF; v_call: TRBV9; j_call: TRBJ1-3
cdr3_aa: CAWAASGTTQYF; v_call: TRBV30; j_call: TRBJ2-3
cdr3_aa: CASSLSMRAKNIQYF; v_call: TRBV28; j_call: TRBJ2-4
cdr3_aa: CASSQTSGGLGTGELFF; v_call: TRBV14; j_call: TRBJ2-2